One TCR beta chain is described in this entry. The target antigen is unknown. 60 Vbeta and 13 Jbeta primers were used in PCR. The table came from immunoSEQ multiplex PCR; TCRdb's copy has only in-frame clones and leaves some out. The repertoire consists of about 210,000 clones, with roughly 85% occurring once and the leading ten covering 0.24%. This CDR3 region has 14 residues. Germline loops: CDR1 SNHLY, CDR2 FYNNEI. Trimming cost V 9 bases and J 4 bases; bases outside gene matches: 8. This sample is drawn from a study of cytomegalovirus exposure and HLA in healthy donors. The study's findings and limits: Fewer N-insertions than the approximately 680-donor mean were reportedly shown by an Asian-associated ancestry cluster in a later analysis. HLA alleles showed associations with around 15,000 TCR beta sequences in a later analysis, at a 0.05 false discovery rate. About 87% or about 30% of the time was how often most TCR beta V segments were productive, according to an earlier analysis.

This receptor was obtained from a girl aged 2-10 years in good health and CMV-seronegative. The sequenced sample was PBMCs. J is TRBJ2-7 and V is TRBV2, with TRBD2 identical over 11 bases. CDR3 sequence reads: CASERTSGLYEQYF. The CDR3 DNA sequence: TGTGCCAGTGAAAGGACTAGCGGGCTATACGAGCAGTACTTC. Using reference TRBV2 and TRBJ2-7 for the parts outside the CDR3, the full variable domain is EPEVTQTPSHQVTQMGQEVILRCVPISNHLYFYWYRQILGQKVEFLVSFYNNEISEKSEIFDDQFSVERPDGSNFTLKIRSTKLEDSAMYFCASERTSGLYEQYFGPGTRLTVT.